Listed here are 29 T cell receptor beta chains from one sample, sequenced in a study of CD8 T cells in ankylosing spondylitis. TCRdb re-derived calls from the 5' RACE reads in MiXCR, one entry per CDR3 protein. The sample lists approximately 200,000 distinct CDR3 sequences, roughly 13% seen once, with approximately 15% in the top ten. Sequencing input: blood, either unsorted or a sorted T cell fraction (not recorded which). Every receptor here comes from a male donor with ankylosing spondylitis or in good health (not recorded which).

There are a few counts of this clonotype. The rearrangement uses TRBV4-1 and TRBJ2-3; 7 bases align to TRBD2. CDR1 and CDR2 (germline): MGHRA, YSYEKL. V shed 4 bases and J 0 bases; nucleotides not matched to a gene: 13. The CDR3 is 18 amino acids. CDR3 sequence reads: CASSPGWGGDPSTDTQYF. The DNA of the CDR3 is TGCGCCAGCAGCCCAGGATGGGGGGGGGACCCTAGCACAGATACGCAGTATTTT.

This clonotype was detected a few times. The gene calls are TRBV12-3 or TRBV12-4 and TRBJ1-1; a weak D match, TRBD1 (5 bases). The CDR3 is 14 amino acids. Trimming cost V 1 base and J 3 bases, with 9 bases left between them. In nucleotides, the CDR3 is TGTGCCAGCAGTTTAGGGACACCCGACACTGAAGCTTTCTTT. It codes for CASSLGTPDTEAFF.

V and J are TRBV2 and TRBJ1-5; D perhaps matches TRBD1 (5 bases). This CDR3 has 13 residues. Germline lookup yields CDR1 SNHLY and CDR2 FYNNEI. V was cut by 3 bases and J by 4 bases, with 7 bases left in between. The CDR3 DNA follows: TGTGCCAGCAGTGACAAGGGGAATCAGCCCCAGCATTTT. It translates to CASSDKGNQPQHF. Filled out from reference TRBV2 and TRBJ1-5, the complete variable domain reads EPEVTQTPSHQVTQMGQEVILRCVPISNHLYFYWYRQILGQKVEFLVSFYNNEISEKSEIFDDQFSVERPDGSNFTLKIRSTKLEDSAMYFCASSDKGNQPQHFGDGTRLSIL.

CDR3 bases: TGTGCCAGCAGTTTGGGACATCCTTCCTACAATGAGCAGTTCTTC. This sequence encodes CASSLGHPSYNEQFF. This chain links TRBV12-3 or TRBV12-4 with TRBJ2-1, with D perhaps TRBD1 (6 bases). The CDR3 extends over 15 amino acids. Deletions cut 3 bases from V and 1 base from J, with 10 bases between.

CDR3 DNA: TGTGCCAGCAGTTACCCCGGGCTAGCGGGAGGAGGTGAGACCCAGTACTTC. Translating gives CASSYPGLAGGGETQYF. The chain carries TRBV6-5 and TRBJ2-5; 11 nucleotides align to TRBD2. Germline V lookup: CDR1 MNHEY, CDR2 SVGAGI. V lost 2 bases to trimming and J lost 5 bases; unmatched junction nucleotides: 10. This CDR3 comprises 17 residues.

The CDR3 loop is CASSHWDFPTSGQFF. The CDR3 DNA reads TGCGCCAGCAGCCACTGGGACTTCCCCACCTCAGGGCAGTTCTTC. The V call is TRBV4-1, the J call TRBJ2-1; perhaps TRBD2 as D (6 bases). V shed 3 bases and J shed 12 bases, with 21 bases lying between them. Germline V gene lookup returns CDR1 MGHRA and CDR2 YSYEKL. This CDR3 region has 15 residues.

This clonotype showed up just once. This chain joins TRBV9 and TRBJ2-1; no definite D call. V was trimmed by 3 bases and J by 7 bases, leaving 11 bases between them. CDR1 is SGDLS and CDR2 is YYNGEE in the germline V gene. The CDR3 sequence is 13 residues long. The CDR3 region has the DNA TGTGCCAGCAGCGAAAGGATAGGGAATGAGCAGTTCTTC. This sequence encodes CASSERIGNEQFF.

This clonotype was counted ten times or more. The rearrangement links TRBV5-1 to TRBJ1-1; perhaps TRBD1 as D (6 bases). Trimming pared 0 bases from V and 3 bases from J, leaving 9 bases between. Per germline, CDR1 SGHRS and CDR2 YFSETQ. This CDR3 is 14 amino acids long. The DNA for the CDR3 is TGCGCCAGCAGCTTGGCGGGGGCCTACACTGAAGCTTTCTTT. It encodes CASSLAGAYTEAFF.

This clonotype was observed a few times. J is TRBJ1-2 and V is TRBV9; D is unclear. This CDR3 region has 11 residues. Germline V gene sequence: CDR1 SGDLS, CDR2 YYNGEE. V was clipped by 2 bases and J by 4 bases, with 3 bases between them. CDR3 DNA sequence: TGTGCCAGCAGCGTCAGCTATGGCTACACCTTC. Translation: CASSVSYGYTF.

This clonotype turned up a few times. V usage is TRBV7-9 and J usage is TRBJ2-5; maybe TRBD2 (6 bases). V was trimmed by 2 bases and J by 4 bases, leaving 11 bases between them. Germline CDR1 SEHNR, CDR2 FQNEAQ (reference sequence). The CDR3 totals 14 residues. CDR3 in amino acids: CASSLSSGGETQYF. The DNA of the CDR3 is TGTGCCAGCAGCTTAAGTTCCGGGGGAGAGACCCAGTACTTC.

CDR3 in amino acids: CASSFNGDMIYEQYF. As DNA, the CDR3 is TGTGCCAGCAGTTTTAACGGGGACATGATCTACGAGCAGTACTTC. The V and J genes are TRBV27 and TRBJ2-7, with D perhaps TRBD1 (6 bases). The germline gives CDR1 MNHEY, CDR2 SMNVEV (reference sequence). This CDR3 is 15 amino acids long. The V gene lost 3 bases and the J gene lost 3 bases, with 15 bases spanning the gap.

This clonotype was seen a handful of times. The CDR3 is CASSQDLVNEQFF. CDR3 DNA sequence: TGCGCCAGCAGCCAAGACCTAGTCAATGAGCAGTTCTTC. The J gene is TRBJ2-1, the V gene TRBV4-1; D unclear. This CDR3 contains 13 residues. V lost 0 bases to trimming and J lost 6 bases, with 6 bases between them. Germline assignment: CDR1 MGHRA and CDR2 YSYEKL.

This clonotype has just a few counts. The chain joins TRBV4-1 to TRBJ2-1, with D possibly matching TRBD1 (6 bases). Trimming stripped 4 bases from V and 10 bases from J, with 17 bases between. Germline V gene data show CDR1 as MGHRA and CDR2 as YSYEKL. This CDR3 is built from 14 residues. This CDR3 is CASSPWGTQGEQFF. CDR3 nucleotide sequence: TGCGCCAGCAGCCCCTGGGGGACCCAGGGGGAGCAGTTCTTC.

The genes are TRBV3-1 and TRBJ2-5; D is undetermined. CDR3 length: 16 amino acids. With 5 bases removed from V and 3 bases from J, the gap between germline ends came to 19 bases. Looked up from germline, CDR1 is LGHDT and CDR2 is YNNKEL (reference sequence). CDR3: CASSTWEAAGEETQYF. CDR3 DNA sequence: TGTGCCAGCAGCACCTGGGAAGCAGCCGGAGAAGAGACCCAGTACTTC.

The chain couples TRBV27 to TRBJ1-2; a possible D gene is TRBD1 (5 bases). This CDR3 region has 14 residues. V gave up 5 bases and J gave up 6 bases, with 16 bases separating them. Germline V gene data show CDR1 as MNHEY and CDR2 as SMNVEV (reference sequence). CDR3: CASSPGALEDGYTF. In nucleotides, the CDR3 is TGTGCCAGCAGTCCCGGGGCCCTGGAGGATGGCTACACCTTC.

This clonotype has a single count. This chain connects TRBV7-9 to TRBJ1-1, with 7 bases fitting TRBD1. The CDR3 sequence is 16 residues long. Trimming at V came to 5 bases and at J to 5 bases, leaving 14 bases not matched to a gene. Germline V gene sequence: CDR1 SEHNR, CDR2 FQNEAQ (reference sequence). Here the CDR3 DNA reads TGTGCCAGCAGCCCCCCCCCGACAGGGCTAGAGACTGAAGCTTTCTTT. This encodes CASSPPPTGLETEAFF.

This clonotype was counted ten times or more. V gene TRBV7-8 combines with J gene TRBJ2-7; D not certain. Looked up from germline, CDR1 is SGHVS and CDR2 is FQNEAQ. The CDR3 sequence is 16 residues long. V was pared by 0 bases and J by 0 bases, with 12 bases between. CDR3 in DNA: TGTGCCAGCAGCTTAGCTGCCAGCGTGAGCTCCTACGAGCAGTACTTC. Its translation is CASSLAASVSSYEQYF.

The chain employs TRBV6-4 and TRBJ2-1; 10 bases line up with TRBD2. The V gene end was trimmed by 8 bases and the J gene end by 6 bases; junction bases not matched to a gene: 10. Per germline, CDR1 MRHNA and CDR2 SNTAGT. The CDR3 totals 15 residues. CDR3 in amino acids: CASSPVAGGSNEQFF. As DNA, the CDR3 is TGTGCCAGCTCCCCCGTAGCGGGAGGCTCCAATGAGCAGTTCTTC.

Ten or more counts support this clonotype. The CDR3 coding sequence is TGTGCCAGCAGTGACTCAGGGAACACTGAAGCTTTCTTT. Its protein product is CASSDSGNTEAFF. The chain employs TRBV6-4 and TRBJ1-1; D is undetermined. The V gene lost 0 bases and the J gene lost 1 base, with 3 bases spanning the gap. The CDR3 covers 13 residues. Germline CDR1 MRHNA, CDR2 SNTAGT.

The CDR3 region is CASSLVGIAPTPDTQYF. DNA for the CDR3: TGTGCCAGCAGCTTGGTCGGGATAGCCCCTACTCCGGATACGCAGTATTTT. The chain combines TRBV5-6 with TRBJ2-3; TRBD2 is a possible D gene (5 bases). CDR1 SGHDT and CDR2 YYEEEE come from the germline V gene. Trimming pared 0 bases from V and 6 bases from J, leaving 20 bases between. The CDR3 has 17 residues.

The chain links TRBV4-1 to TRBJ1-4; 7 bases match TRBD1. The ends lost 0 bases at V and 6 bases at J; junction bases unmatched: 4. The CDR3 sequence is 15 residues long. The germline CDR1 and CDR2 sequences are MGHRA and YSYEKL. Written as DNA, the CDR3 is TGCGCCAGCAGCCAAGACAGGGGGGAGTATGAAAAACTGTTTTTT. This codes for CASSQDRGEYEKLFF.

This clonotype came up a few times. The CDR3 DNA follows: TGTGCCAGCAGCCAGACTAGCGGGGGGTTCCGTGAGCAGTTCTTC. Translation: CASSQTSGGFREQFF. The gene calls are TRBV7-9 and TRBJ2-1; TRBD2 agrees at 13 bases. Germline V gives CDR1 SEHNR, CDR2 FQNEAQ (reference sequence). The CDR3 totals 15 residues. V shed 5 bases and J 9 bases; nucleotides not matched to a gene: 7.

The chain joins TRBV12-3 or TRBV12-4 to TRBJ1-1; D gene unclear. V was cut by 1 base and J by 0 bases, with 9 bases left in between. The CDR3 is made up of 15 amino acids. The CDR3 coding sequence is TGTGCCAGCAGTTTAGGGGTCAGCCTGAACACTGAAGCTTTCTTT. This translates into CASSLGVSLNTEAFF.

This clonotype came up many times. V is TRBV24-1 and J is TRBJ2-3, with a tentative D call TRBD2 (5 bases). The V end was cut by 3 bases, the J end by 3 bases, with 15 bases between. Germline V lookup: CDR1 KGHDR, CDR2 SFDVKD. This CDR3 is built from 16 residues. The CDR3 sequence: CATSDPKVRGTDTQYF. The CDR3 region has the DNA TGTGCCACCAGTGATCCTAAGGTCCGAGGGACAGATACGCAGTATTTT.

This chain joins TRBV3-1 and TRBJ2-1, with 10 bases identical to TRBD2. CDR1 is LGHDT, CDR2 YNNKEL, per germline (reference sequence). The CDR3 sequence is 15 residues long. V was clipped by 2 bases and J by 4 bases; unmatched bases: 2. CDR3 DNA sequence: TGTGCCAGCAGCCAAAGGACTAGCGGATACAATGAGCAGTTCTTC. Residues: CASSQRTSGYNEQFF.

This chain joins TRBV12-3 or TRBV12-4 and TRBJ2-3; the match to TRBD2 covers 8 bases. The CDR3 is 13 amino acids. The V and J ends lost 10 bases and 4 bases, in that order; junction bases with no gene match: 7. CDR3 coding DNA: TGTGCCATCGGGAGGGGTGGATCAGATACGCAGTATTTT. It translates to CAIGRGGSDTQYF.

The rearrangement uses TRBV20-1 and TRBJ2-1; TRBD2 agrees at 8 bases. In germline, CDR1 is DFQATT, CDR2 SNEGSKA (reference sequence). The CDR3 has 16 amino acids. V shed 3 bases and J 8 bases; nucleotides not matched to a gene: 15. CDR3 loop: CSARGRGAGVGDEQFF. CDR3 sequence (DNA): TGCAGTGCTAGGGGGAGGGGAGCGGGAGTAGGTGATGAGCAGTTCTTC.

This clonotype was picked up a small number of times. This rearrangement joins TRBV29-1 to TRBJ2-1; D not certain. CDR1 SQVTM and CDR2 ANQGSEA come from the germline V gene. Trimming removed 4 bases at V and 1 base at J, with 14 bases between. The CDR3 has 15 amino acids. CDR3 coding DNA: TGCAGCGTTGTAGGCGGCGAATGGTCCTACAATGAGCAGTTCTTC. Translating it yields CSVVGGEWSYNEQFF.

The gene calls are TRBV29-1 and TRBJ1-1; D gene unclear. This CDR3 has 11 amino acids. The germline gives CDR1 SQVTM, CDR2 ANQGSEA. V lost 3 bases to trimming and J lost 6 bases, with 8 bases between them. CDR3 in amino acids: CSVEFYAEAFF. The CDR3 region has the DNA TGCAGCGTTGAGTTTTATGCTGAAGCTTTCTTT.